This T cell receptor beta chain was profiled in a study of control samples from healthy donors and cancer patients. From germline, CDR1 is SGHNT and CDR2 YENEEA. Trimming took off 1 base at V and 3 bases at J, with 18 bases between the two ends. CDR3 length equals 17 residues. TCRdb's table, derived via immunoSEQ multiplex PCR, lists solely in-frame clones and lacks some. The sample includes around 110,000 clones, roughly 92% of them seen just once. The TCR originated in a young man in good health. The chain has TRBV11-3 and TRBJ2-5; D call uncertain. The source material was blood. CDR3 sequence reads: CASSLALPDRLEETQYF. Here the CDR3 DNA reads TGTGCCAGCAGCTTAGCTTTGCCAGATCGCCTTGAAGAGACCCAGTACTTC. The complete variable domain, with remaining parts taken from reference TRBV11-3 and TRBJ2-5, reads EAGVVQSPRYKIIEKKQPVAFWCNPISGHNTLYWYLQNLGQGPELLIRYENEEAVDDSQLPKDRFSAERLKGVDSTLKIQPAELGDSAVYLCASSLALPDRLEETQYFGPGTRLLVL.